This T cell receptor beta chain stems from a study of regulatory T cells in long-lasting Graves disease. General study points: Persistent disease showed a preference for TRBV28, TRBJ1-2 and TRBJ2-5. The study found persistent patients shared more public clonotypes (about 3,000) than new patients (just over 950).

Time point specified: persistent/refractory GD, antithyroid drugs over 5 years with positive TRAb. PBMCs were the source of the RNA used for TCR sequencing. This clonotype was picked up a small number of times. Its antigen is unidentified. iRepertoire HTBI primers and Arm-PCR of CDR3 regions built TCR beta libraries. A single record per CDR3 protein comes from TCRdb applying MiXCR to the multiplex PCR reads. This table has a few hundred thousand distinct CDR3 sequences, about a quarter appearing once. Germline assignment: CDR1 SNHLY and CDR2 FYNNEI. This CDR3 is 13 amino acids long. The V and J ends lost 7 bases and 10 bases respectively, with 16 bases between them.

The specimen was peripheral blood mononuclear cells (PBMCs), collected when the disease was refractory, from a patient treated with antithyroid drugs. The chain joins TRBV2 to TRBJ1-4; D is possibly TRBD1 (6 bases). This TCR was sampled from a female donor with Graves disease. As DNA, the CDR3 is TGTGCCAGCAACTCAGGGGACGGAATAAAACTGTTTTTT. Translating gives CASNSGDGIKLFF. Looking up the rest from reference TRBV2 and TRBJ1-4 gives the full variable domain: EPEVTQTPSHQVTQMGQEVILRCVPISNHLYFYWYRQILGQKVEFLVSFYNNEISEKSEIFDDQFSVERPDGSNFTLKIRSTKLEDSAMYFCASNSGDGIKLFFGSGTQLSVL.